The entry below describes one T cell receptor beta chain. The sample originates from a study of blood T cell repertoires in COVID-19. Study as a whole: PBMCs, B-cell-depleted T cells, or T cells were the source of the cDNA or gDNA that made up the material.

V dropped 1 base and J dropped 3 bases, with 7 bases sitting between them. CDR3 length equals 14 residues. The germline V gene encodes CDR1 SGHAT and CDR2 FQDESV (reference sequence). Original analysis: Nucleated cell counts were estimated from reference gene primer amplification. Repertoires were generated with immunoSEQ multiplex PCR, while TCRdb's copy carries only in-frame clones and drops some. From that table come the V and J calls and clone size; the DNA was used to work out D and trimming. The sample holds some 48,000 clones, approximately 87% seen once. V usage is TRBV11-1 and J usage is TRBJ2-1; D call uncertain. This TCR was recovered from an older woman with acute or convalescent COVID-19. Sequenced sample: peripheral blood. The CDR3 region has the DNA TGTGCCAGCAGCTTAGTGGGCGACTACAATGAGCAGTTCTTC. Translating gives CASSLVGDYNEQFF.